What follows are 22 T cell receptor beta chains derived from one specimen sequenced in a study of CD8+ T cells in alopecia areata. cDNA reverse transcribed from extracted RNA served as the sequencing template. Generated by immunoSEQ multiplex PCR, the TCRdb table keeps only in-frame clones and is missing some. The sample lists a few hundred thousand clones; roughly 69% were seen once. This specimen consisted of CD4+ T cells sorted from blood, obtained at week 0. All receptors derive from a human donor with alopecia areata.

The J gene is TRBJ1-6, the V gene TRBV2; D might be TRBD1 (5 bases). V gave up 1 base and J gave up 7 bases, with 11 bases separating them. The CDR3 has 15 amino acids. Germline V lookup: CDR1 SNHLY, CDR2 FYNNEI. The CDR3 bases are TGTGCCAGCAGTGAAGAGGGACGTGTGAATTCACCCCTCCACTTT. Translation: CASSEEGRVNSPLHF.

The CDR3 bases are TGCGCCAGCAGCTTGGCGGGATCAACTAATGAAAAACTGTTTTTT. This sequence encodes CASSLAGSTNEKLFF. The chain employs TRBV5-1 and TRBJ1-4; D unresolved. This CDR3 region has 15 residues. Trimming left V 0 bases short and J 0 bases short, with 6 bases between. CDR1 and CDR2 from the germline V gene are SGHRS and YFSETQ.

The CDR3 sequence: CAWSSQGLEGYTF. The CDR3 DNA is TGTGCCTGGAGTTCCCAGGGACTTGAAGGCTACACCTTC. This chain joins TRBV30 and TRBJ1-2; D possibly corresponds to TRBD1 (5 bases). The CDR3 is 13 residues long. The V end was cut by 2 bases, the J end by 8 bases, with 15 bases between. The germline V gene encodes CDR1 GTSNPN and CDR2 SVGIG (reference sequence).

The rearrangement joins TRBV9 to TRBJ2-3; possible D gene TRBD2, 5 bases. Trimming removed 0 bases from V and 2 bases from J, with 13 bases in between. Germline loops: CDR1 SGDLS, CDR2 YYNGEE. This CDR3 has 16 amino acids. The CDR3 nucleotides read TGTGCCAGCAGCGTAGTCGCTAGCCTCTTCACAGATACGCAGTATTTT. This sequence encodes CASSVVASLFTDTQYF.

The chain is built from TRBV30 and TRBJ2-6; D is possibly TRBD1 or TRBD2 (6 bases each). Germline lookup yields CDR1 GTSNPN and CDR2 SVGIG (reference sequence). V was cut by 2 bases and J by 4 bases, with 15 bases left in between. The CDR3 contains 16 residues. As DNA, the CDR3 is TGTGCCTGGAGTCTCCGGAGGGGGATAGGGGCCAACGTCCTGACTTTC. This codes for CAWSLRRGIGANVLTF.

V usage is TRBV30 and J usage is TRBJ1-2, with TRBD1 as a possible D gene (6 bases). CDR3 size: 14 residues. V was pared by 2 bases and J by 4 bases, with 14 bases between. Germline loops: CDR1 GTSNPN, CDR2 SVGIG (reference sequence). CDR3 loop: CAWSNSRQAYGYTF. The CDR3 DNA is TGTGCCTGGAGTAATAGTAGACAGGCCTATGGCTACACCTTC.

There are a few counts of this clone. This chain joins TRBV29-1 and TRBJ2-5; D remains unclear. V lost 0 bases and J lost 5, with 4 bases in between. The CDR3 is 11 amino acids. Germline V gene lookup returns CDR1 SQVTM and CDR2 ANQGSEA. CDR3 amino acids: CSVEDAETQYF. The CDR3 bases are TGCAGCGTTGAAGATGCGGAGACCCAGTACTTC.

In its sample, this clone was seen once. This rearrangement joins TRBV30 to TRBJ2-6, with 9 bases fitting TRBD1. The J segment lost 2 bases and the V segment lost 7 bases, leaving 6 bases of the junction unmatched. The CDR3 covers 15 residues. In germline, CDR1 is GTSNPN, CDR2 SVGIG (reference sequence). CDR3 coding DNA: TGTGCCTCCGACAGGGGGGCGGCTGGGGCCAACGTCCTGACTTTC. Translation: CASDRGAAGANVLTF.

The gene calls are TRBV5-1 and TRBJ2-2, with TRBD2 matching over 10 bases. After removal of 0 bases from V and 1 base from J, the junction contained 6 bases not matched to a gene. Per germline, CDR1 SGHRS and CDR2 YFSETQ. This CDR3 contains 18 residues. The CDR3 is CASSLAVLAGVNTGELFF. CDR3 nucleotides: TGCGCCAGCAGCTTGGCGGTCCTAGCGGGGGTGAACACCGGGGAGCTGTTTTTT.

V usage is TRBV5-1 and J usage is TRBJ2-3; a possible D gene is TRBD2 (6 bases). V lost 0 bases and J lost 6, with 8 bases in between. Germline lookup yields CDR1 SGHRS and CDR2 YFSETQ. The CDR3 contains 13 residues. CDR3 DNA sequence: TGCGCCAGCAGCTTGGCCGGGGGTGATACGCAGTATTTT. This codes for CASSLAGGDTQYF.

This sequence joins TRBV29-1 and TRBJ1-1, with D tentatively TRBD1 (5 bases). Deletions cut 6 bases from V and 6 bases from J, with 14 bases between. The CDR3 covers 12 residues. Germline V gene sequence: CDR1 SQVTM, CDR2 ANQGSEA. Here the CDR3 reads CSVRQQISEAFF. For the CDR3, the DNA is TGCAGCGTCAGACAGCAGATCTCTGAAGCTTTCTTT. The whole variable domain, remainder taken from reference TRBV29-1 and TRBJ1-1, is SAVISQKPSRDICQRGTSLTIQCQVDSQVTMMFWYRQQPGQSLTLIATANQGSEATYESGFVIDKFPISRPNLTFSTLTVSNMSPEDSSIYLCSVRQQISEAFFGQGTRLTVV.

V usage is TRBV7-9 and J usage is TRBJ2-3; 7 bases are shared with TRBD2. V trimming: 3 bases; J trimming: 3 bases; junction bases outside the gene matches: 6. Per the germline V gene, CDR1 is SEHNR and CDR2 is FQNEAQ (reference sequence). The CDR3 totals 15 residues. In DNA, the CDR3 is TGTGCCAGCAGCTTTCAGCGGGGTCCTACAGATACGCAGTATTTT. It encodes CASSFQRGPTDTQYF.

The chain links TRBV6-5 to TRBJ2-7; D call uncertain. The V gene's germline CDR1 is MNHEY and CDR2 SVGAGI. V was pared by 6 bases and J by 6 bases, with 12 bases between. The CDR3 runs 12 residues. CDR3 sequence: CASSLGTGEQYF. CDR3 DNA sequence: TGTGCCAGCAGCCTCGGTACGGGCGAGCAGTACTTC.

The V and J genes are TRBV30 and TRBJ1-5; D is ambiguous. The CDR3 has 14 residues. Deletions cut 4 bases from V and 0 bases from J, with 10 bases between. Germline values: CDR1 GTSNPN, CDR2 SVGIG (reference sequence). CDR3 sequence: CAWNPQTSNQPQHF. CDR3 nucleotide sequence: TGTGCCTGGAACCCCCAGACTAGCAATCAGCCCCAGCATTTT.

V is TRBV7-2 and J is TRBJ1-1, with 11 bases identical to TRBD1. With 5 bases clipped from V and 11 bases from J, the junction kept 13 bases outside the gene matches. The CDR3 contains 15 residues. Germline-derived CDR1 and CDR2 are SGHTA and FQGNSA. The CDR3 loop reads CASSADRGRTQEAFF. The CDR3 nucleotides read TGTGCCAGCAGCGCGGACAGGGGGCGAACCCAGGAGGCTTTCTTT.

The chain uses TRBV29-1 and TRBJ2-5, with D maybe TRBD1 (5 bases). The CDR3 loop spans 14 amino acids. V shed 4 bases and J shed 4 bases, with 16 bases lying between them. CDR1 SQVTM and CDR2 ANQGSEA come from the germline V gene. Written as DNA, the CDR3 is TGCAGCGTTGTTTTTCAGGGTACCCCAGAGACCCAGTACTTC. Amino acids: CSVVFQGTPETQYF.

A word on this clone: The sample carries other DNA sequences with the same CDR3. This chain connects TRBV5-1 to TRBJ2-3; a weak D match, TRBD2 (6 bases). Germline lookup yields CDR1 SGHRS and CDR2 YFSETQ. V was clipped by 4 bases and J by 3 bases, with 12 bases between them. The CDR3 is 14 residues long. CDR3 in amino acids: CASSPQAGTDTQYF. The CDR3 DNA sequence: TGCGCCAGCAGCCCCCAGGCGGGGACAGATACGCAGTATTTT.

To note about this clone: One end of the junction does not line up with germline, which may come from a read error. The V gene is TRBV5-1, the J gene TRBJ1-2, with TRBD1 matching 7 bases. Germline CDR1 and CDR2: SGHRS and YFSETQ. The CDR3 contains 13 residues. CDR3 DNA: TGCGCCACCAGCGTAGACAGGGTCGGTGGCTACACCTTC. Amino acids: CATSVDRVGGYTF.

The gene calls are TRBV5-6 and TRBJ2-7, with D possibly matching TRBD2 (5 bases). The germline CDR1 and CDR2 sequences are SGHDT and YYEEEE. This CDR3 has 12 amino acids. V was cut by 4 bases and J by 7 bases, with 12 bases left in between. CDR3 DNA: TGTGCCAGCAGCGTTTCCACGGGGGAGCAGTACTTC. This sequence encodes CASSVSTGEQYF.

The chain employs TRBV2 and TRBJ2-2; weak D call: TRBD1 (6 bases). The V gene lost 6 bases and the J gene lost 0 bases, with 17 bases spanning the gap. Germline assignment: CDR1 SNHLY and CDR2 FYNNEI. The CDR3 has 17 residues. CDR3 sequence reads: CASRSALGHSNTGELFF. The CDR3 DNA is TGTGCCAGCAGATCTGCCCTGGGACACTCGAACACCGGGGAGCTGTTTTTT. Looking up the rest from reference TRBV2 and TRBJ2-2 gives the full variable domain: EPEVTQTPSHQVTQMGQEVILRCVPISNHLYFYWYRQILGQKVEFLVSFYNNEISEKSEIFDDQFSVERPDGSNFTLKIRSTKLEDSAMYFCASRSALGHSNTGELFFGEGSRLTVL.

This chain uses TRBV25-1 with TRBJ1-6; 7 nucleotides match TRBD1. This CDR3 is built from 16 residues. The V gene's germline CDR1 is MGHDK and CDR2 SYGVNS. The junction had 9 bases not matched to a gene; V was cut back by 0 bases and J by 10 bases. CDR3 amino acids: CASSEYLTGSGSPLHF. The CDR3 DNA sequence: TGTGCCAGCAGTGAATACTTGACAGGGTCCGGGTCACCCCTCCACTTT.

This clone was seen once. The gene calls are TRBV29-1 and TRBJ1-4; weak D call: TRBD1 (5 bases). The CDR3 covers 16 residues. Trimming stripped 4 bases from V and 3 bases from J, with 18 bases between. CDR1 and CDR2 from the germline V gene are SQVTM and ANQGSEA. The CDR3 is CSVGSGGTFANEKLFF. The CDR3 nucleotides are TGCAGCGTTGGTTCCGGAGGGACCTTTGCTAATGAAAAACTGTTTTTT.